This T cell receptor (beta chain) was identified in a study of blood T cell repertoires in COVID-19. Study at large: The samples span acute and convalescent COVID-19 from the United States, Italy and Spain. T cells, B-cell-depleted T cells, or PBMCs provided the cDNA or gDNA that served as material.

The CDR3 covers 14 residues. The germline CDR1 and CDR2 sequences are LGHDT and YNNKEL (reference sequence). V was clipped by 6 bases and J by 2 bases, with 12 bases between them. The authors' processing: It was from reference gene primer amplification that nucleated cell counts were estimated. Measured with immunoSEQ multiplex PCR; TCRdb has only the in-frame clones, and not every one. That table supplies the V and J calls and clone size; D and trimming were determined from the DNA. This sample carries about 250,000 clones, around 88% of them seen once, and the ten largest clones take roughly 8.7%. The sequence was collected from a man between 35 and 55 years old with active or convalescent COVID-19. The sample was peripheral blood. The chain joins TRBV3-1 (or the pseudogene TRBV3-2) to TRBJ2-3, with D possibly TRBD1 on 6 matching bases. The CDR3 DNA reads TGTGCCAGCAGTACAACAGGGATCACAGATACGCAGTATTTT. It specifies CASSTTGITDTQYF.